This TCR beta chain emerged from a study of technical replicates of blood from a few donors (dated by TCRdb to 2016 to 2017). The germline V gene specifies SGHVS as CDR1 and FNYEAQ as CDR2. Including the terminal cysteine and phenylalanine, the CDR3 comprises 12 residues. Only the CDR3 portion is preserved as DNA: 36 bases, with reading frame beginning at the first base. This clone was seen a handful of times. Its specific antigen is unknown. The junction departs from germline at one end; a sequencing error may be responsible. Library preparation was by the immunoSEQ multiplex PCR assay. TCRdb re-hosts the immuneACCESS table, in-frame sequences only. Its copies lack some clones; in the studies checked, an unresolved V gene accounts for under half of them, and the cause for the rest is not known. This sample is represented by over 55,000 clones; around nine tenths of them were singletons. In total, the top ten clones hold about 5.1% of the sample.

The receptor was isolated from a human donor in good health. Some clones in this sample may be carry-over from other donors' samples. This chain joins TRBV7-6 to TRBJ2-1; 7 of the junction bases match TRBD2. Sequences were obtained from PBMCs. The CDR3 reads CASSGNGGTIIF. The nucleotide sequence reads TGTGCCAGCAGCGGGAACGGGGGGACGATTATCTTC.